The subject of this entry is one T cell receptor (beta chain). Its antigen is unidentified. Germline CDR1 and CDR2: SQVTM and ANQGSEA. V was pared by 4 bases and J by 4 bases, with 5 bases of the junction left unmatched. The CDR3 is 13 residues long. It was 5'RACE with constant-segment primers that produced the TCR alpha and TCR beta cDNA libraries, which carried sample barcodes and UMIs. TCRdb reanalysed the 5' RACE reads using MiXCR and keeps one entry per CDR3 protein. This table holds around 470,000 distinct CDR3 sequences, around 18% found once. This specimen belongs to a study of T-cell memory formation after mild COVID-19. The overall study: There were largely donor-specific TCR clusters. Whole-study findings and limits: Contracting clones from day 15 to 85 had balanced CD4/CD8; later expanders favoured CD4+. Contracting clones localized mainly to CM and EM when CD4+ and mainly to EMRA when CD8+.

The sample consisted of PBMCs or a T cell subset sorted from them (not recorded which). This receptor was obtained from an adult woman who had mild COVID-19 (a few samples of this study predate the infection). Cell type and time point are not known. The chain has TRBV29-1 and TRBJ2-5, with 8 bases aligning to TRBD2. The CDR3 sequence: CSVGSGEGETQYF. The CDR3 nucleotides are TGCAGCGTTGGTAGCGGGGAGGGAGAGACCCAGTACTTC. Supplemented by reference TRBV29-1 and TRBJ2-5, the full variable domain reads SAVISQKPSRDICQRGTSLTIQCQVDSQVTMMFWYRQQPGQSLTLIATANQGSEATYESGFVIDKFPISRPNLTFSTLTVSNMSPEDSSIYLCSVGSGEGETQYFGPGTRLLVL.